These 14 T cell receptor beta chains share one sample of origin, sequenced in a study of shared clonotypes between healthy human individuals (dated by TCRdb to 2019 to 2021). Library creation used the immunoSEQ multiplex PCR assay. TCRdb obtained this table from immuneACCESS and retained in-frame rearrangements with V and J assigned. These tables miss some clones; where compared with another copy, unresolved V genes account for less than half of the shortfall, and the remainder is unexplained. For this sample there are fewer than 600,000 clones; around 75% appear just once. The ten largest clones capture about 12% of the sample. The specimen was PBMCs. These receptors came from a woman between 40 and 50 years old in good health. Some clones in this sample may be carry-over from other donors' samples.

V usage is TRBV5-6 and J usage is TRBJ2-2; TRBD1 might be the D (5 bases). The germline CDR1 and CDR2 sequences are SGHDT and YYEEEE. Deletions cut 3 bases from V and 7 bases from J, with 19 bases between. This CDR3 comprises 16 residues. In DNA form, the CDR3 reads TGTGCCAGCAGCTCGGCCGGGTCAGGGTTGGTCGGGGAGCTGTTTTTT. This translates into CASSSAGSGLVGELFF.

This clone was recorded once. V is TRBV5-1 and J is TRBJ1-3, with a weak D call TRBD1 (5 bases). The V gene's germline CDR1 is SGHRS and CDR2 YFSETQ. The CDR3 is 15 amino acids. V dropped 0 bases and J dropped 3 bases, with 10 bases sitting between them. CDR3 in amino acids: CASSLVTGDGNTIYF. CDR3 nucleotide sequence: TGCGCCAGCAGCTTGGTAACAGGCGATGGAAACACCATATATTTT.

This clone was seen many times. In DNA form, the CDR3 reads TGTGCCAGCTCCCCGACTAGCGCCTCTAACACCGGGGAGCTGTTTTTT. This codes for CASSPTSASNTGELFF. V and J are TRBV18 and TRBJ2-2, with 8 bases that match TRBD2. Losses at the gene ends were 6 bases for V and 2 bases for J; bases not matched to a gene: 8. This CDR3 has 16 amino acids. Looked up from germline, CDR1 is KGHSH and CDR2 is LQKENI.

V and J are TRBV11-1 and TRBJ2-1; D is possibly TRBD1 (6 bases). With 5 bases removed from V and 9 bases from J, the gap between germline ends came to 11 bases. Germline lookup yields CDR1 SGHAT and CDR2 FQDESV (reference sequence). The CDR3 covers 12 residues. The CDR3 is CASSLGQIEQFF. CDR3 bases: TGTGCCAGCAGCCTAGGACAGATTGAGCAGTTCTTC.

V is TRBV18 and J is TRBJ1-1, with D hard to call. The CDR3 runs 16 residues. Deletions cut 3 bases from V and 0 bases from J, with 14 bases between. From germline, CDR1 is KGHSH and CDR2 LQKENI. For the CDR3, the DNA is TGTGCCAGCTCACCGCGCCACATGGATCTGAACACTGAAGCTTTCTTT. Protein: CASSPRHMDLNTEAFF.

This chain links TRBV28 with TRBJ2-7, with unresolved D. The CDR3 consists of 15 residues. Germline-derived CDR1 and CDR2 are MDHEN and SYDVKM. V was pared by 6 bases and J by 2 bases, with 17 bases between. The CDR3 DNA sequence: TGTGCCAGCAGGTCTCCACTCTTCAAAGCCTACGAGCAGTACTTC. Translation: CASRSPLFKAYEQYF.

The chain joins TRBV6-1 to TRBJ1-5; 9 bases align to TRBD1. The CDR3 is 15 residues long. In germline, CDR1 is MNHNS, CDR2 SASEGT. V dropped 8 bases and J dropped 5; count of bases not matched to a gene: 10. This CDR3 reads CASDPGQGLYQPQHF. The CDR3 nucleotides are TGTGCCAGCGACCCGGGACAGGGTCTCTATCAGCCCCAGCATTTT.

The rearrangement uses TRBV18 and TRBJ1-3; possible D gene TRBD1, 6 bases. Germline assignment: CDR1 KGHSH and CDR2 LQKENI. The V end was cut by 2 bases, the J end by 1 base, with 15 bases between. The CDR3 is 17 residues long. The chain's CDR3 is CASSPSQQGSSGNTIYF. CDR3 nucleotide sequence: TGTGCCAGCTCACCATCTCAACAGGGATCTTCTGGAAACACCATATATTTT.

This clone was seen only a few times. The J gene is TRBJ2-6, the V gene TRBV19, with D tentatively TRBD2 (6 bases). Trimming pared 3 bases from V and 4 bases from J, leaving 13 bases between. Germline V gene data show CDR1 as LNHDA and CDR2 as SQIVND (reference sequence). The CDR3 is 16 residues long. CDR3 bases: TGTGCCAGTAGTATGGAGGGACGACTCGGGGCCAACGTCCTGACTTTC. Translating gives CASSMEGRLGANVLTF.

This clone was counted a single time. CDR3 protein: CASSQSSGRAPHEQYF. The DNA for the CDR3 is TGCGCCAGCAGCCAGTCTAGCGGGAGGGCCCCCCACGAGCAGTACTTC. The J gene is TRBJ2-7, the V gene TRBV4-1, with TRBD2 matching over 12 bases. Per germline, CDR1 MGHRA and CDR2 YSYEKL. The CDR3 covers 16 residues. Trimming removed 3 bases from V and 5 bases from J; junction bases left unmatched: 8.

The CDR3 region is CASSLGGTGGRSGYTF. As DNA, the CDR3 is TGTGCCAGCAGCTTAGGAGGGACAGGGGGCCGGTCGGGCTACACCTTC. V is TRBV7-2 and J is TRBJ1-2; 12 bases match TRBD1. CDR3 length equals 16 residues. V gave up 1 base and J gave up 8 bases; unmatched junction bases: 8. Germline assignment: CDR1 SGHTA and CDR2 FQGNSA.

The chain joins TRBV7-2 to TRBJ1-3; 7 nucleotides align to TRBD1. The CDR3 loop spans 15 amino acids. Germline V lookup: CDR1 SGHTA, CDR2 FQGNSA. V dropped 1 base and J dropped 6; count of bases not matched to a gene: 6. The CDR3 region is CASSLDGTAENTIYF. The CDR3 nucleotides are TGTGCCAGCAGCTTAGATGGGACAGCGGAAAACACCATATATTTT.

The chain employs TRBV27 and TRBJ2-7; D not certain. The CDR3 is 14 amino acids. Per germline, CDR1 MNHEY and CDR2 SMNVEV (reference sequence). Between the trimmed V and J ends, which lost 1 base and 3 bases, there was a span of 10 bases. As DNA, the CDR3 is TGTGCCAGCAGTTTATTTGGCAGCCTCTACGAGCAGTACTTC. It is translated as CASSLFGSLYEQYF.

The chain uses TRBV6-1 and TRBJ1-2; weak D call: TRBD1 (6 bases). Germline V gene data show CDR1 as MNHNS and CDR2 as SASEGT. The CDR3 is made up of 16 amino acids. V was trimmed by 2 bases and J by 7 bases, leaving 20 bases between them. CDR3: CASSENTWTAPPGYTF. The CDR3, as DNA: TGTGCCAGCAGTGAAAATACATGGACAGCCCCTCCTGGCTACACCTTC.